This T cell receptor (beta chain) was documented in a study of cytomegalovirus exposure and HLA in healthy donors. Whole-study findings and limits: A list of approximately 160 TCR beta chains associated with cytomegalovirus was given.

The V gene's germline CDR1 is SGHDT and CDR2 YYEEEE. CDR3 length: 11 amino acids. The donors comprised healthy bone marrow donors. On this clone itself: Its antigen is unknown. The junction departs from the called germline gene at one end, perhaps through a read error.

This PCR relied on a set of 60 Vbeta primers and 13 Jbeta primers. The repertoire was sequenced with immunoSEQ multiplex PCR; TCRdb's copy has only in-frame clones and lacks some. The repertoire holds fewer than 150,000 clones, with approximately 80% as singletons. Sequenced: PBMCs. The TCR originated in a male donor in good health and CMV-seronegative. The chain joins TRBV5-6 to TRBJ2-7, with no clear D. The CDR3: CAGSLSYEQYF. The CDR3 coding sequence is TGTGCCGGCAGCCTCAGTTACGAGCAGTACTTC.